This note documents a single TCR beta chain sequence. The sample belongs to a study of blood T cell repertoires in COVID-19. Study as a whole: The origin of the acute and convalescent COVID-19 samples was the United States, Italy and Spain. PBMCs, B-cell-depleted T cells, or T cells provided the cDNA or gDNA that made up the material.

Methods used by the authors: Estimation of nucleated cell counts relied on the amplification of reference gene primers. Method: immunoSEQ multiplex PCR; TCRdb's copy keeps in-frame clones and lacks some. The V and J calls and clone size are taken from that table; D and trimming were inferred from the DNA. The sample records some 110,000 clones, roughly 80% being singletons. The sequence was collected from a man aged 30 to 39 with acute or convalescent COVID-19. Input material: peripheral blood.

This chain's CDR3 is CASSQDRGAGNYGYTF. As DNA, the CDR3 is TGTGCCAGCAGCCAAGATCGGGGAGCGGGCAACTATGGCTACACCTTC. J is TRBJ1-2 and V is TRBV4-2, with unresolved D. The germline V gene encodes CDR1 LGHNA and CDR2 YNFKEQ. V lost 0 bases and J 2 bases, leaving 13 bases between the germline ends. The length of the CDR3 is 16 residues.